The 20 T cell receptor beta chains given below trace back to one sample, sequenced in a study of blood T cell repertoires in COVID-19. Data came from immunoSEQ multiplex PCR; TCRdb stores just in-frame clones and leaves some out. The table has around 300,000 clones, 85% seen once. Material: PBMCs or T cells enriched from blood (not recorded which). All receptors derive from a woman aged 45 to 65 who had recovered from COVID-19.

The V call is TRBV5-1, the J call TRBJ1-1; TRBD1 aligns across 7 bases. This CDR3 is 15 amino acids long. Unmatched junction bases numbered 3, after V lost 0 bases and J lost 1 base. The germline V gene has CDR1 SGHRS and CDR2 YFSETQ. This CDR3 is CASSLDRGQNTEAFF. The CDR3 nucleotides read TGCGCCAGCAGCTTGGACAGGGGACAGAACACTGAAGCTTTCTTT.

The rearrangement links TRBV7-9 to TRBJ2-7; TRBD2 matches 14 bases. CDR1 and CDR2 from the germline V gene are SEHNR and FQNEAQ (reference sequence). V dropped 3 bases and J dropped 0; count of bases not matched to a gene: 1. The CDR3 spans 16 residues. Written as DNA, the CDR3 is TGTGCCAGCAGCTTGGGGACTAGCGGGGGCTCCTACGAGCAGTACTTC. Protein: CASSLGTSGGSYEQYF.

V and J are TRBV18 and TRBJ2-7, with D possibly matching TRBD2 (5 bases). V lost 3 bases and J lost 5, with 17 bases in between. Germline lookup yields CDR1 KGHSH and CDR2 LQKENI. The CDR3 runs 15 residues. The CDR3 loop is CASSPGGFSFDEQYF. Written as DNA, the CDR3 is TGTGCCAGCTCACCCGGAGGTTTTTCTTTTGACGAGCAGTACTTC.

This chain links TRBV28 with TRBJ1-1; weak D call: TRBD1 (6 bases). CDR1 is MDHEN, CDR2 SYDVKM, per germline. The CDR3 covers 13 residues. Trimming took 7 bases from V and 4 from J, leaving 13 bases between them. For the CDR3, the DNA is TGTGCCAGCACTAGGGGGGGTAGCACTGAAGCTTTCTTT. Protein product: CASTRGGSTEAFF.

This chain uses TRBV7-9 with TRBJ2-7, with D uncertain. Trimming shortened V by 4 bases and J by 3 bases, and 4 bases separated the two germline ends. CDR3 length: 11 residues. Per germline, CDR1 SEHNR and CDR2 FQNEAQ (reference sequence). CDR3 protein: CASSSDYEQYF. The DNA for the CDR3 is TGTGCCAGCAGCTCAGACTACGAGCAGTACTTC.

The chain couples TRBV7-8 to TRBJ1-2; TRBD1 is a possible D gene (6 bases). With 0 bases removed from V and 7 bases from J, the gap between germline ends came to 15 bases. Germline loops: CDR1 SGHVS, CDR2 FQNEAQ. CDR3 length: 15 amino acids. The CDR3: CASSLAMTGVFGYTF. DNA of the CDR3: TGTGCCAGCAGCTTAGCGATGACAGGTGTTTTTGGCTACACCTTC.

The chain has TRBV5-4 and TRBJ1-2; D is perhaps TRBD1 (5 bases). The CDR3 runs to 14 residues. CDR1 is SGHNT, CDR2 YYREEE, per germline (reference sequence). V lost 3 bases, J lost 2 bases, and 11 bases lay in between. CDR3 coding DNA: TGTGCCAGCAGCTGGGTGGGGCGGAACTATGGCTACACCTTC. Amino acid sequence: CASSWVGRNYGYTF.

In DNA form, the CDR3 reads TGTGCCAGCAGTGAATACGAGCGGGGAATACAAGAGACCCAGTACTTC. It is translated as CASSEYERGIQETQYF. The J gene is TRBJ2-5, the V gene TRBV25-1; 7 nucleotides match TRBD2. Germline CDR1 reads MGHDK; CDR2 reads SYGVNS. This CDR3 comprises 16 residues. J gave up 2 bases and V 0 bases, and 6 bases lay outside the gene matches.

This sequence joins TRBV3-1 (or the pseudogene TRBV3-2) and TRBJ1-2; perhaps TRBD1 as D (6 bases). This CDR3 has 14 amino acids. Germline V gene data show CDR1 as LGHDT and CDR2 as YNNKEL (reference sequence). Trimming left V 0 bases short and J 2 bases short, with 7 bases between. CDR3 coding DNA: TGTGCCAGCAGCCAAGATACAGGGAACTATGGCTACACCTTC. It codes for CASSQDTGNYGYTF.

This rearrangement joins TRBV5-4 to TRBJ2-5; D possibly corresponds to TRBD2 (5 bases). In germline, CDR1 is SGHNT, CDR2 YYREEE (reference sequence). This CDR3 is built from 14 residues. Trimming shortened V by 3 bases and J by 5 bases, and 14 bases separated the two germline ends. The DNA of the CDR3 is TGTGCCAGCAGCTCTACTAGGACGACGGAGACCCAGTACTTC. This codes for CASSSTRTTETQYF.

The chain uses TRBV9 and TRBJ1-6, with D unresolved. Trimming took 0 bases from V and 0 from J, leaving 10 bases between them. This CDR3 spans 17 amino acids. Germline assignment: CDR1 SGDLS and CDR2 YYNGEE. The CDR3 region is CASSVGPLSSYNSPLHF. The CDR3 DNA reads as TGTGCCAGCAGCGTAGGTCCGCTGAGCTCCTATAATTCACCCCTCCACTTT.

The chain couples TRBV7-2 to TRBJ2-7, with TRBD2 matching 12 bases. Per germline, CDR1 SGHTA and CDR2 FQGNSA. This CDR3 region has 17 residues. V was pared by 5 bases and J by 1 base, with 9 bases of the junction left unmatched. The CDR3 DNA is TGTGCCAGCAGCATCCATCGGACTAGCGGGGAATCCTACGAGCAGTACTTC. It specifies CASSIHRTSGESYEQYF. Full variable domain (missing parts from reference TRBV7-2 and TRBJ2-7): GAGVSQSPSNKVTEKGKDVELRCDPISGHTALYWYRQSLGQGLEFLIYFQGNSAPDKSGLPSDRFSAERTGGSVSTLTIQRTQQEDSAVYLCASSIHRTSGESYEQYFGPGTRLTVT.

V is TRBV11-2 and J is TRBJ2-7; 9 positions agree with TRBD2. Germline V gives CDR1 SGHAT, CDR2 FQNNGV. The CDR3 contains 14 residues. V lost 4 bases and J lost 6; bases outside the gene matches: 7. CDR3: CASSSGLAAPEQYF. CDR3 nucleotide sequence: TGTGCCAGCAGCTCGGGACTAGCTGCACCCGAGCAGTACTTC.

The chain has TRBV19 and TRBJ2-2, with 10 bases lining up with TRBD2. In germline, CDR1 is LNHDA, CDR2 SQIVND (reference sequence). V trimming: 1 base; J trimming: 3 bases; junction bases outside the gene matches: 5. The CDR3 covers 17 residues. The chain's CDR3 is CASSIAILAGDTGELFF. As DNA, the CDR3 is TGTGCCAGTAGTATAGCTATCCTAGCGGGAGACACCGGGGAGCTGTTTTTT.

The chain joins TRBV28 to TRBJ2-2; D call uncertain. V dropped 3 bases and J dropped 3 bases, with 5 bases sitting between them. The CDR3 loop spans 13 amino acids. Germline V CDR1 and CDR2: MDHEN, SYDVKM. The CDR3 DNA is TGTGCCAGCAGTTTGGAGTACACCGGGGAGCTGTTTTTT. Its protein is CASSLEYTGELFF.

The CDR3 coding sequence is TGTGCCAGCAGCAAAAAGGGGGGGAAACGGGGCATTCAGTACTTC. Translation gives CASSKKGGKRGIQYF. This chain uses TRBV21-1 with TRBJ2-4; TRBD2, as called in the table, went unchecked against the DNA. TRBV21-1 is a pseudogene. CDR3 size: 15 residues.

The CDR3 DNA follows: TGTGCCAGCAGAACCCGACAGGAACAGCCCTACGAGCAGTACTTC. Encoded protein: CASRTRQEQPYEQYF. The chain joins TRBV6-5 to TRBJ2-7, with TRBD1 as a possible D gene (6 bases). CDR3 length equals 15 residues. V was trimmed by 6 bases and J by 2 bases, leaving 17 bases between them. The germline gives CDR1 MNHEY, CDR2 SVGAGI.

The rearrangement links TRBV30 to TRBJ2-3, with D unresolved. V shed 2 bases and J shed 0 bases, with 6 bases lying between them. The germline V gene has CDR1 GTSNPN and CDR2 SVGIG (reference sequence). CDR3 length: 13 amino acids. The CDR3 nucleotides are TGTGCCTGGAGTATGACTAGCACAGATACGCAGTATTTT. It codes for CAWSMTSTDTQYF.

The chain carries TRBV11-2 and TRBJ1-3, with a tentative D call TRBD1 (5 bases). The CDR3 spans 17 residues. Trimming removed 1 base at V and 0 bases at J, with 13 bases between. Germline V gene sequence: CDR1 SGHAT, CDR2 FQNNGV. The CDR3 DNA reads as TGTGCCAGCAGCTTAGCGTCGGACACGTACTCTGGAAACACCATATATTTT. It encodes CASSLASDTYSGNTIYF.

The rearrangement uses TRBV9 and TRBJ1-2; D might be TRBD1 (5 bases). CDR1 and CDR2 from the germline V gene are SGDLS and YYNGEE. This CDR3 has 14 residues. Trimming shortened V by 3 bases and J by 8 bases, and 17 bases separated the two germline ends. For the CDR3, the DNA is TGTGCCAGCAGCGCCCGGGACCCGCGGGGGGGCTACACCTTC. Translating gives CASSARDPRGGYTF.